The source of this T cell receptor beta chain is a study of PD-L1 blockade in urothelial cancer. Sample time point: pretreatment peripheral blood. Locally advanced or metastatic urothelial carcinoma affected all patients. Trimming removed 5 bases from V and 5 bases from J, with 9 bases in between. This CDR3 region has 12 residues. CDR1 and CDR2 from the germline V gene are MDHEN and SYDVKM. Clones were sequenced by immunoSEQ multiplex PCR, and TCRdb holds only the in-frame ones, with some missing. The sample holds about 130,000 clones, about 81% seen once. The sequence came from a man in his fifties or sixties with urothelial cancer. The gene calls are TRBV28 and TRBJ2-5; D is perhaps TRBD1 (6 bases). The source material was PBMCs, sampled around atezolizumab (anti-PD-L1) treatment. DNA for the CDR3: TGTGCCAGCAGTACAGGGTGGGAGACCCAGTACTTC. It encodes CASSTGWETQYF.